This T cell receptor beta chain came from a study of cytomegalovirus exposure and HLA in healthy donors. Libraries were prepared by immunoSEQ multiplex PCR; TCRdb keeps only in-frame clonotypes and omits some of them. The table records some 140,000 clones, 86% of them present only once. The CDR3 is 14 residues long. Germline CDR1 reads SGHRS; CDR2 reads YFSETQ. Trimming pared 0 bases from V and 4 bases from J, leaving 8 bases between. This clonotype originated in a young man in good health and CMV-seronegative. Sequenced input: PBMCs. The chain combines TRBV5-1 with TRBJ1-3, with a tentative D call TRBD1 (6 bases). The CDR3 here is CASSLAGAGNTIYF. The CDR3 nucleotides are TGCGCCAGCAGCTTGGCAGGGGCAGGAAACACCATATATTTT.